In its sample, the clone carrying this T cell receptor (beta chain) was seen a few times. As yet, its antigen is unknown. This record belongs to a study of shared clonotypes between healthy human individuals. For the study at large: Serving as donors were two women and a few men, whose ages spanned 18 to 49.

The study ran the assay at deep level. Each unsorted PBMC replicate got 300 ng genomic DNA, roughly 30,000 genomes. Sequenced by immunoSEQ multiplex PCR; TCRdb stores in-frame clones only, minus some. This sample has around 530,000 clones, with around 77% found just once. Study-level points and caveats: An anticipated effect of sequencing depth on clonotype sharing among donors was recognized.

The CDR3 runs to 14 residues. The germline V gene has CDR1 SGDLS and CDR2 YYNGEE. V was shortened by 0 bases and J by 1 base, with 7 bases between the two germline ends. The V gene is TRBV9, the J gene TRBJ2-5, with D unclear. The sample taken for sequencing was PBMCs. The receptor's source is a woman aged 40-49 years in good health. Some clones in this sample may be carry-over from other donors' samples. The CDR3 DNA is TGTGCCAGCAGCGTAGGTGTCTCCCAAGAGACCCAGTACTTC. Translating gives CASSVGVSQETQYF.